This T cell receptor (beta chain) was sequenced in a study of blood T cell repertoires in COVID-19 (dated by TCRdb to about 2020). Study-level background: Samples from collaborators originated in the United States, Italy and Spain and spanned both the acute and convalescent phases of COVID-19. The material from the prospective study consisted of cDNA or gDNA derived from T cells, B-cell-depleted T cells, or PBMCs. Deeply sampled blood TCRbeta repertoires from subjects exposed to, actively infected with, or recovered from COVID-19 were included in the dataset. A freely available public database, intended as a resource for researchers studying the immune response to SARS-CoV-2, is where the repertoires were released. Samples came from the ongoing ImmuneRACE study (first 160 participants) plus 1,254 subjects from 6 global collaborators. A de-identified subject ID, COVID-19 status, age in years and sex were almost always included in the sample metadata. Where available, HLA class I and class II types were taken from metadata supplied by the sample provider and were not determined by assay-based typing.

Notes on this clone: Its antigen remains undetermined. Base qualities are not recorded, but no much larger clone differs from it by a single base.

V and J are trimmed by 3 bases and 6 bases, and the gene matches miss 11 bases of the junction. Counted from cysteine to phenylalanine, this CDR3 has 15 amino acids. The entry retains the CDR3 DNA only, 45 bases that are in frame from base 1. The germline V gene (reference sequence) specifies DFQATT as CDR1 and SNEGSKA as CDR2. What the study reported, not specific to this receptor: The amount of clinical and demographic metadata varied by source and participant and was provided uncurated.

TCRbeta CDR3 regions were amplified from genomic DNA by means of the immunoSEQ Assay, a bias-controlled multiplex PCR. On the authors' methods: Nucleated cell counts per sample were estimated from amplification of reference gene primers within the assay. To quantify the absolute abundance of each unique TCRbeta CDR3 rearrangement, sequence reads were collapsed and filtered. For each sample, productive Simpson clonality was calculated by taking the square root of Simpson's diversity index across productive rearrangements. TCRdb re-hosts the immuneACCESS table, in-frame sequences only. Its copies lack some clones; in the studies checked, an unresolved V gene accounts for under half of them, and the cause for the rest is not known. For V, J and clone size, that table is used; D and trimming come from the DNA. The sample table lists approximately 150,000 clones, roughly 85% of them with a count of one. About 4.7% of the sample goes to the ten largest clones.

The collaborating institutions used their own protocols to collect whole blood in K2EDTA tubes. For TCRbeta analysis, collaborators shipped samples as frozen whole blood, isolated PBMCs, or DNA extracted from either of those sample types. Sequencing was done on a sample of peripheral blood. This TCR derives from a human donor in a cohort sampled during active COVID-19. The V and J genes are TRBV20-1 and TRBJ1-3; 7 central nucleotides agree with TRBD1. The base sequence is TGCAGTGCTAGTATTCCGGGACAGTACGCAAACACCATATATTTT. The encoded protein is CSASIPGQYANTIYF.